This record looks at one T cell receptor beta chain sequence and its context. Germline CDR1 MDHEN, CDR2 SYDVKM. Trimming removed 2 bases from V and 5 bases from J; junction bases left unmatched: 1. The CDR3 extends over 13 amino acids. This sample was taken from a study of blood T cell repertoires in COVID-19. The overall study: The study drew acute and convalescent COVID-19 samples from the United States, Italy and Spain.

The assay was immunoSEQ multiplex PCR, and TCRdb's table has in-frame clones only and misses some. The sample consists of 200,000 to 250,000 clones, about 87% of them appearing once. The sample comprised peripheral blood. This clonotype originated in a man aged 25 to 40 with COVID-19, enrolled during active disease. The chain couples TRBV28 to TRBJ1-1, with 8 bases aligning to TRBD1. The CDR3 protein is CASSLHRGTEAFF. CDR3 coding DNA: TGTGCCAGCAGTTTACACAGGGGGACTGAAGCTTTCTTT.